Listed here are 22 T cell receptor beta chains from one sample, sequenced in a study of T cell responses to AZD1222 COVID-19 vaccine (dated by TCRdb to the early 2020s). Interpreted using the paper, the time point label stands for: baseline before first vaccination. Library construction relied on the immunoSEQ multiplex PCR assay. TCRdb took over this immuneACCESS table, retaining in-frame rearrangements with V and J assigned. Such tables are incomplete; in checked studies, under half of the missing clones stem from an unresolved V gene, and the remainder is unexplained. The table for this sample lists around 150,000 clones; approximately 88% of them were counted only once. The ten largest clones add up to roughly 2% of the sample. Sequenced here: peripheral blood, sampled on day 0 of AZD1222 vaccination. All receptors come from an adult in good health.

V and J are TRBV4-1 and TRBJ2-1, with D tentatively TRBD1 (5 bases). V shed 4 bases and J shed 6 bases, with 16 bases lying between them. Per the germline V gene, CDR1 is MGHRA and CDR2 is YSYEKL. This CDR3 is 15 amino acids long. The CDR3 nucleotides are TGCGCCAGCAGCCGACAGAAGTTGATAGTCAATGAGCAGTTCTTC. It translates to CASSRQKLIVNEQFF.

The chain recombines TRBV29-1 with TRBJ2-5; D perhaps matches TRBD2 (6 bases). The CDR3 sequence is 13 residues long. Germline V lookup: CDR1 SQVTM, CDR2 ANQGSEA. Trimming shortened V by 3 bases and J by 0 bases, and 8 bases separated the two germline ends. The CDR3 DNA follows: TGCAGCGTTGATGGAGGGGACCAAGAGACCCAGTACTTC. It specifies CSVDGGDQETQYF.

DNA for the CDR3: TGTGCCAGCAGCCAATCGGGACGGAGTGAAAAACTGTTTTTT. Encoded protein: CASSQSGRSEKLFF. The chain recombines TRBV3-1 (or the pseudogene TRBV3-2) with TRBJ1-4; possible D gene TRBD1, 5 bases. Germline CDR1 reads LGHDT; CDR2 reads YNNKEL (reference sequence). Deletions cut 2 bases from V and 7 bases from J, with 11 bases between. CDR3 size: 14 residues.

The gene calls are TRBV7-3 and TRBJ1-2; D not resolved. Germline V gene lookup returns CDR1 SGHTA and CDR2 FQGTGA. V shed 1 base and J shed 6 bases, with 9 bases lying between them. The length of the CDR3 is 13 residues. Here the CDR3 reads CASSLRVGDGYTF. The DNA for the CDR3 is TGTGCCAGCAGCTTAAGGGTGGGAGATGGCTACACCTTC.

The rearrangement links TRBV7-2 to TRBJ2-1; the D is unclear. Trimming cost V 5 bases and J 6 bases, with 11 bases left between them. There are 13 residues in the CDR3. Germline values: CDR1 SGHTA, CDR2 FQGNSA. CDR3 protein: CASSRGPTNEQFF. The CDR3 DNA reads as TGTGCCAGCAGCCGCGGACCGACCAATGAGCAGTTCTTC.

CDR3 residues: CATSDPGTGLNEQFF. The DNA for the CDR3 is TGTGCCACCAGTGATCCCGGGACAGGGCTCAATGAGCAGTTCTTC. This rearrangement joins TRBV24-1 to TRBJ2-1; 9 nucleotides line up with TRBD1. From germline, CDR1 is KGHDR and CDR2 SFDVKD. V was pared by 3 bases and J by 6 bases, with 5 bases of the junction left unmatched. This CDR3 comprises 15 residues.

As DNA, the CDR3 is TGTGCCAGCTCACCTACCTCGGGACAAGGCAATCAGCCCCAGCATTTT. Translating it yields CASSPTSGQGNQPQHF. The V call is TRBV18, the J call TRBJ1-5, with D possibly matching TRBD1 (6 bases). Germline CDR1 KGHSH, CDR2 LQKENI. The CDR3 contains 16 residues. Trimming stripped 3 bases from V and 2 bases from J, with 14 bases between.

Note on this clone: The same CDR3 can be traced to other DNA sequences in this sample. The chain uses TRBV7-2 and TRBJ2-3; the D is unclear. The V gene's germline CDR1 is SGHTA and CDR2 FQGNSA. V was clipped by 4 bases and J by 5 bases, with 7 bases between them. The CDR3 has 12 amino acids. The CDR3 DNA is TGTGCCAGCAGCTCTCGAGGAGATACGCAGTATTTT. It codes for CASSSRGDTQYF.

The rearrangement uses TRBV5-4 and TRBJ2-7; 9 bases agree with TRBD1. The germline CDR1 and CDR2 sequences are SGHNT and YYREEE (reference sequence). CDR3 size: 14 residues. Germline trimming cut 4 bases from V and 3 bases from J; bases unmatched to any gene: 5. CDR3 in amino acids: CASSLGTGLYEQYF. In DNA form, the CDR3 reads TGTGCCAGCAGCCTCGGGACAGGGCTCTACGAGCAGTACTTC.

The chain couples TRBV30 to TRBJ2-7, with a weak D call TRBD1 (5 bases). Trimming pared 2 bases from V and 4 bases from J, leaving 12 bases between. This CDR3 is built from 13 residues. CDR1 and CDR2 (germline): GTSNPN, SVGIG (reference sequence). The CDR3: CAWSSGISYEQYF. DNA of the CDR3: TGTGCCTGGAGTTCAGGGATAAGTTACGAGCAGTACTTC.

V and J are TRBV7-8 and TRBJ1-3; D remains unclear. The CDR3 extends over 15 amino acids. Trimming left V 1 base short and J 1 base short, with 8 bases between. Germline CDR1 reads SGHVS; CDR2 reads FQNEAQ. The CDR3 sequence: CASSLVPGSGNTIYF. The CDR3 DNA sequence: TGTGCCAGCAGCTTAGTCCCCGGATCTGGAAACACCATATATTTT.

V gene TRBV9 combines with J gene TRBJ1-3; TRBD1 is a possible D gene (5 bases). Trimming left V 0 bases short and J 0 bases short, with 10 bases between. Germline values: CDR1 SGDLS, CDR2 YYNGEE. The CDR3 is 16 amino acids. CDR3: CASSVVDTASGNTIYF. Written as DNA, the CDR3 is TGTGCCAGCAGCGTAGTGGACACCGCCTCTGGAAACACCATATATTTT.

V is TRBV27 and J is TRBJ2-7; TRBD2 matches 9 bases. V dropped 5 bases and J dropped 2; count of bases not matched to a gene: 7. Germline-derived CDR1 and CDR2 are MNHEY and SMNVEV (reference sequence). This CDR3 has 15 residues. The CDR3 DNA reads TGTGCCAGCAGTGGAAGAGTAGCGGGGGCCTACGAGCAGTACTTC. It specifies CASSGRVAGAYEQYF.

The chain employs TRBV19 and TRBJ1-1; D is perhaps TRBD1 (5 bases). CDR1 and CDR2 (germline): LNHDA, SQIVND (reference sequence). Deletions cut 3 bases from V and 10 bases from J, with 9 bases between. The CDR3 runs 11 residues. CDR3 sequence reads: CASSIGTGAFF. The DNA for the CDR3 is TGTGCCAGTAGTATCGGAACAGGAGCTTTCTTT.

This chain's CDR3 is CASSYASGNYNEQFF. CDR3 DNA sequence: TGTGCCAGCAGTTACGCTAGCGGGAACTACAATGAGCAGTTCTTC. The chain employs TRBV6-6 and TRBJ2-1; 9 bases map to TRBD2. From germline, CDR1 is MNHNY and CDR2 SVGAGI (reference sequence). This CDR3 region has 15 residues. Germline trimming cut 2 bases from V and 3 bases from J; bases unmatched to any gene: 2.

The gene calls are TRBV19 and TRBJ2-7; 9 nucleotides match TRBD2. CDR1 is LNHDA, CDR2 SQIVND, per germline (reference sequence). After removal of 5 bases from V and 4 bases from J, the junction contained 9 bases not matched to a gene. CDR3 length: 15 amino acids. CDR3 bases: TGTGCCAGTAGTTACGCGGGAGGGCCGGTATACGAGCAGTACTTC. It encodes CASSYAGGPVYEQYF.

The CDR3 protein is CASSLGLTVRTTDTQYF. The DNA of the CDR3 is TGCGCCAGCAGCTTGGGCCTCACAGTTCGGACCACAGATACGCAGTATTTT. This chain connects TRBV5-1 to TRBJ2-3; D unresolved. V lost 0 bases to trimming and J lost 2 bases, with 16 bases between them. The CDR3 runs to 17 residues. The germline CDR1 and CDR2 sequences are SGHRS and YFSETQ.

The chain combines TRBV24-1 with TRBJ1-3, with D tentatively TRBD1 (6 bases). Trimming pared 0 bases from V and 4 bases from J, leaving 15 bases between. Germline V gives CDR1 KGHDR, CDR2 SFDVKD. This CDR3 contains 17 residues. The CDR3 spells CATSDLGDRNDGNTIYF. The DNA of the CDR3 is TGTGCCACCAGTGATTTGGGTGACAGGAATGACGGAAACACCATATATTTT.

The V and J genes are TRBV29-1 and TRBJ2-2; 9 nucleotides line up with TRBD2. Germline-derived CDR1 and CDR2 are SQVTM and ANQGSEA. Trimming removed 7 bases from V and 2 bases from J; junction bases left unmatched: 14. The length of the CDR3 is 17 residues. CDR3 residues: CSAASAGGTLNTGELFF. DNA of the CDR3: TGCAGCGCCGCTTCAGCGGGAGGAACTCTAAACACCGGGGAGCTGTTTTTT.

The chain uses TRBV14 and TRBJ1-2; maybe TRBD1 (6 bases). The germline V and J ends were trimmed by 0 bases and 4 bases, with 12 bases remaining between them. The CDR3 length is 15 residues. Per the germline V gene, CDR1 is SGHDN and CDR2 is FVKESK. In DNA form, the CDR3 reads TGTGCCAGCAGCCAAGATCTCAGGGGCGGCTATGGCTACACCTTC. Amino acid sequence: CASSQDLRGGYGYTF.

The V gene is TRBV5-6, the J gene TRBJ1-2, with 7 bases identical to TRBD1. Germline assignment: CDR1 SGHDT and CDR2 YYEEEE. The V segment lost 4 bases and the J segment 3 bases; nucleotides outside the gene matches: 9. The CDR3 covers 15 residues. In DNA form, the CDR3 reads TGTGCCAGCAGCCCCTGGGACAGATCATACTATGGCTACACCTTC. Translation: CASSPWDRSYYGYTF.

The rearrangement links TRBV7-2 to TRBJ2-7; D remains ambiguous. Trimming stripped 2 bases from V and 1 base from J, with 12 bases between. Germline CDR1 is SGHTA and CDR2 is FQGNSA. This CDR3 contains 15 residues. The CDR3 bases are TGTGCCAGCAGCTTATCCCCCGTATGGTCCTACGAGCAGTACTTC. Its protein is CASSLSPVWSYEQYF.